This T cell receptor beta chain was observed in a study of human T cells and chemical hapten exposure. Study summary: TCR yield per sample varied, mainly due to pooled library volumes.

Indicated time point: healthy volunteer bleed at 6 weeks. The authors extracted total RNA from unfractionated whole blood. Deletions cut 5 bases from V and 9 bases from J, with 17 bases between. This CDR3 spans 14 amino acids. CDR1 is MNHEY and CDR2 is SMNVEV in the germline V gene (reference sequence). Within the library, unique molecular identifiers were attached to each individual cDNA molecule. Under the authors' procedure: Samples contained a median of 95,638 TCRs, with a range of about 23,224 to 700,000. One entry per CDR3 protein results from TCRdb running MiXCR on the RACE reads. What appears here as the V and J calls and clone size reflects TCRdb's work, not the paper's. The sample records 65,000 or so distinct CDR3 sequences, about 5.7% being singletons. General observations from the study: Sensitizing with DPC caused no change in TCRs above 1 in 1000 frequency.

This clonotype was seen at least ten times. Its target is not known. The chain is built from TRBV27 and TRBJ1-5; D is undetermined. Sequenced input: whole blood. This TCR was recovered from a female donor in good health. Some clones in this sample may be carry-over from other donors' samples. The CDR3 loop reads CASSPSDRPVPQHF. The CDR3 nucleotides read TGTGCCAGCAGTCCATCCGACCGGCCGGTGCCCCAGCATTTT.